This T cell receptor (beta chain) derives from a study of beta chain features in type 1 diabetes. At the level of the study: There was similarity between patients and healthy donors in age, gender and cell yields. General study findings and limits: Patients with Type 1 diabetes showed moderately but significantly shorter TCRB CDR3s in all four CD4+ subsets.

All of the isolated RNA was reverse transcribed, so expressed TCRB transcripts were sequenced. Assay used: immunoSEQ multiplex PCR; TCRdb lists only in-frame clones, some missing. The repertoire includes roughly 180,000 clones, around 8% of them detected once, and 0.94% sits in the top ten. In total, each donor contributed a single heparinised blood draw that averaged about 120 mL. Researchers reported sorting CD4+ naive, central memory, regulatory and stem cell-like memory cells via CD45RO/CCR7/CD25/CD127/CD95/CD27. Turning to this clone: No antigen is known for it.

Trimming stripped 1 base from V and 5 bases from J, with 9 bases between. This CDR3 comprises 14 residues. The germline V gene has CDR1 LNHDA and CDR2 SQIVND (reference sequence). This sequence joins TRBV19 and TRBJ2-4; D may be TRBD1 (6 bases). The source material was central memory CD4+ T cells from blood. This clonotype originated in a woman aged 40 to 50 with type 1 diabetes. The CDR3 loop is CASSIGTEENIQYF. The CDR3 DNA sequence: TGTGCCAGTAGTATAGGGACAGAAGAAAACATTCAGTACTTC.